The entry below describes one TCR beta chain. The antigen it binds to is not known. Per-nucleotide qualities are absent, and no much larger clonotype sits a single base away. Donors were healthy HIV-negative adults with no recently reported acute infections or vaccinations. Every donor was a Caucasian adult living in Nashville, Tennessee, USA. CD4+ T cells were enriched by magnetic negative selection, after which naive cells were positively selected on CD45RA and the negative fraction was taken as the memory subset. Blood was obtained by leukapheresis, after which PBMCs were separated by Ficoll-Histopaque density gradient centrifugation and cryopreserved in liquid nitrogen vapor phase. Analytical flow cytometry was used to check the purity and quantity of every magnetically sorted T cell population. Genomic DNA was isolated from every sorted fraction and measured by UV absorbance on a Nanodrop 2000c.

The sample belongs to a study of shared clonotypes between healthy human individuals (TCRdb year 2020). Background on the whole study: Three men and two women, aged 18 to 49 years, made up the cohort. For each donor, CD4 naive and CD4 memory were each run on three plates, CD8 naive on two plates, and CD8 memory on one plate. Per donor, leukapheresis produced somewhere between about 0.85 and 8.9 billion PBMCs. Libraries were prepared and TCR repertoires were sequenced by different laboratories using diverse techniques, in order to increase sequencing depth and limit assay-specific biases. To estimate repertoire size and how much clonotypes are shared between individuals, the study performed deep sequencing of blood TCR repertoires from a few healthy adults.

Trimming takes 8 bases from V and 0 bases from J, and the germline ends sit 10 bases apart. Reading from cysteine to phenylalanine, the CDR3 counts 13 amino acids. Just CDR3 DNA is preserved here, 39 bases in frame from base 1. Per the germline V gene, MGHDK is the CDR1 and SYGVNS is the CDR2. Overall study results and their limits: Naive subsets generally had larger estimated clonotype richness than memory subsets. Clonotypes shared by all four sorted-subset donors showed higher generation probabilities than non-shared clonotypes. Incomplete sequencing was indicated by rarefaction of sorted-subset datasets, despite the large sequencing depth. Only blood was sampled, and tissue TCR repertoires likely differ from those in blood. Pairwise subsampling led to the expectation that sequencing depth would affect the degree of clonotype sharing among donors. Across a few donors, 4.5% to 6.5% of naive CD4, 3% to 4% of naive CD8, 2% to 2.5% of memory CD4, and 0.4% of memory CD8 clonotypes were shared. The small number of donors limited the genetic and exposure-history diversity represented.

TCR CDR3 regions were amplified from genomic DNA by multiplex PCR using the deep immunoSEQ assay. Extracted genomic DNA from each cell subset was spread evenly across all wells of several immunoSEQ 96-well plates, with each plate serving as a replicate. For sorted subsets, around 0.2 ug genomic DNA, equal to tens of thousands of T cell genomes, was loaded into each replicate PCR. Purified libraries were measured with a Qubit 3.0 fluorometer, size-checked on a Bioanalyzer 2100, and measured again with the KAPA Library Quantification kit. Each immunoSEQ 96-well plate was sequenced on its own single-read 150-cycle Illumina NextSeq 550 flow cell. The published analysis was carried out like this. The immunoSEQ output contained only junctional sequences without quality scores, so filtering could not match that applied to full-length reads. To assign V/J genes and CDR3, sequences were annotated using PyIR, a Python wrapper for IgBLAST v1.9, with IMGT germline references. Reads were removed for weak V/J assignments (E-value above 1e-6), missing CDR3, stop codons, out-of-frame junctions, or ambiguous translated residues. V3J clonotypes were defined as sequences sharing an identical inferred V gene, J gene, and CDR3 amino acid sequence. Percentage overlap between repertoires was computed as shared unique clonotypes divided by the size of the smaller repertoire. Richness of each repertoire was evaluated using RTK rarefaction, the Chao1 estimator, and Recon v2.1 estimates of unobserved clonotypes. For all TCRbeta clonotypes obtained by the gDNA method from four donors, generation probabilities were computed with OLGA. The clones in this table, taken by TCRdb from immuneACCESS, are in-frame only. Not every clone is retained; where verified, under half of the shortfall comes from an unresolved V gene, and the cause of the rest is unknown. V, J and clone size were drawn from that table, and D and trimming were deduced from the DNA. This sample comprises some 2,100,000 clones, almost 96% of them detected only once. The ten largest account for around 0.13% of the sample.

This TCR derives from a man between 18 and 29 years old in good health. Sequenced: naive CD4+ T cells sorted from blood. What this sample's cell subset or site label stands for: CD45RA+ positively selected. The rearrangement combines TRBV25-1 with TRBJ1-2; the D gene is unclear. Here is the DNA: TGTGCCAGCGCCCGCGAAACTAACTATGGCTACACCTTC. Translation gives CASARETNYGYTF.